This entry lists 22 T cell receptor beta chains sequenced from one sample in a study of blood T cell repertoires in COVID-19. The table came from immunoSEQ multiplex PCR; TCRdb's copy has only in-frame clones and leaves some out. The data show roughly 250,000 clones, about nine tenths seen once. Material for sequencing was PBMCs or T cells enriched from blood (not recorded which). The receptors were sampled from a woman between 25 and 40 years old with acute COVID-19.

This CDR3 is CASSIPGQWGMNTEAFF. The DNA for the CDR3 is TGTGCCAGTAGTATACCGGGACAGTGGGGAATGAACACTGAAGCTTTCTTT. The genes are TRBV19 and TRBJ1-1; 7 nucleotides align to TRBD1. The V segment lost 2 bases and the J segment 0 bases; nucleotides outside the gene matches: 9. The CDR3 totals 17 residues. Germline values: CDR1 LNHDA, CDR2 SQIVND (reference sequence).

The chain has TRBV11-3 and TRBJ2-3; D gene ambiguous. CDR1 SGHNT and CDR2 YENEEA come from the germline V gene. The V end lost 1 base, the J end lost 0 bases, and 8 bases lay between the germline ends. CDR3 length equals 15 residues. In DNA, the CDR3 is TGTGCCAGCAGCTTAGGTCCAGATAGCACAGATACGCAGTATTTT. Amino acid sequence: CASSLGPDSTDTQYF.

This chain links TRBV19 with TRBJ1-2; D gene ambiguous. V lost 7 bases, J lost 4 bases, and 7 bases lay in between. CDR1 LNHDA and CDR2 SQIVND come from the germline V gene (reference sequence). The CDR3 length is 11 residues. CDR3 sequence (DNA): TGTGCCAGTAACGGTCGCTATGGCTACACCTTC. Translation gives CASNGRYGYTF.

V and J are TRBV6-5 and TRBJ1-5; 10 bases fit TRBD1. The J segment lost 5 bases and the V segment lost 4 bases, leaving 2 bases of the junction unmatched. The CDR3 contains 14 residues. Per the germline V gene, CDR1 is MNHEY and CDR2 is SVGAGI. Written as DNA, the CDR3 is TGTGCCAGCAGTTGGGGGACAGGGGATCAGCCCCAGCATTTT. The encoded protein is CASSWGTGDQPQHF.

The chain employs TRBV19 and TRBJ2-7, with TRBD2 matching over 7 bases. The V segment lost 0 bases and the J segment 0 bases; nucleotides outside the gene matches: 2. Germline V lookup: CDR1 LNHDA, CDR2 SQIVND (reference sequence). The CDR3 runs 15 residues. CDR3 DNA sequence: TGTGCCAGTAGTATAGATCCGGGGGGCTCCTACGAGCAGTACTTC. It is translated as CASSIDPGGSYEQYF.

This clone was seen a handful of times. J is TRBJ2-7 and V is TRBV28; unclear D gene. Germline V gene data show CDR1 as MDHEN and CDR2 as SYDVKM. Trimming stripped 3 bases from V and 3 bases from J, with 6 bases between. CDR3 length equals 12 residues. CDR3 sequence (DNA): TGTGCCAGCAGTTTCCCCTACTACGAGCAGTACTTC. It translates to CASSFPYYEQYF.

The CDR3 sequence: CASSDRQGDYYEQYF. The CDR3 DNA sequence: TGTGCCAGCAGCGACCGACAGGGTGATTACTACGAGCAGTACTTC. The chain employs TRBV11-2 and TRBJ2-7; TRBD1 matches at 7 bases. V lost 5 bases, J lost 3 bases, and 10 bases stayed unmatched. The germline gives CDR1 SGHAT, CDR2 FQNNGV. The CDR3 spans 15 residues.

This chain uses TRBV14 with TRBJ1-5; D uncertain. V was trimmed by 4 bases and J by 3 bases, leaving 7 bases between them. Per germline, CDR1 SGHDN and CDR2 FVKESK. CDR3 length: 13 amino acids. For the CDR3, the DNA is TGTGCCAGCAGCCTTTCAGTCAATCAGCCCCAGCATTTT. Residues: CASSLSVNQPQHF.

The genes are TRBV28 and TRBJ2-1, with TRBD2 identical over 7 bases. The CDR3 has 15 residues. V was pared by 8 bases and J by 3 bases, with 10 bases of the junction left unmatched. Per the germline V gene, CDR1 is MDHEN and CDR2 is SYDVKM. Written as DNA, the CDR3 is TGTGCCAGCGCGGGAGCGACCGGGGGCTACAATGAGCAGTTCTTC. Its translation is CASAGATGGYNEQFF.

The rearrangement uses TRBV2 and TRBJ2-5, with TRBD1 identical over 8 bases. The CDR3 totals 17 residues. The junction had 17 bases not matched to a gene; V was cut back by 7 bases and J by 4 bases. Per germline, CDR1 SNHLY and CDR2 FYNNEI. CDR3 loop: CASNQAQGAALRETQYF. The CDR3 bases are TGTGCCAGCAACCAAGCGCAGGGGGCGGCTTTACGAGAGACCCAGTACTTC.

This CDR3 reads CASSFIGVGTDTQYF. The DNA of the CDR3 is TGCGCCAGCAGCTTTATAGGAGTGGGCACAGATACGCAGTATTTT. The chain links TRBV5-1 to TRBJ2-3; no firm D call. Germline loops: CDR1 SGHRS, CDR2 YFSETQ. V lost 2 bases and J lost 1, with 11 bases in between. The CDR3 is 15 amino acids.

V and J are TRBV5-4 and TRBJ2-3; TRBD2 matches 7 bases. V was clipped by 4 bases and J by 0 bases; unmatched bases: 5. CDR3 size: 15 residues. Germline CDR1 is SGHNT and CDR2 is YYREEE (reference sequence). CDR3 in amino acids: CASSLSGPSTDTQYF. The DNA for the CDR3 is TGTGCCAGCAGCCTTAGCGGGCCGAGCACAGATACGCAGTATTTT.

The J gene is TRBJ2-7, the V gene TRBV28; TRBD1 agrees at 7 bases. From germline, CDR1 is MDHEN and CDR2 SYDVKM. The CDR3 runs 15 residues. Trimming at V came to 5 bases and at J to 2 bases, leaving 9 bases not matched to a gene. The CDR3 region has the DNA TGTGCCAGCAGTCCGTACCGGGACAGAGCCTACGAGCAGTACTTC. It encodes CASSPYRDRAYEQYF.

This clone is a singleton in its sample. This chain uses TRBV7-9 with TRBJ1-2; TRBD1 might be the D (5 bases). Deletions cut 0 bases from V and 8 bases from J, with 22 bases between. Germline V gene sequence: CDR1 SEHNR, CDR2 FQNEAQ (reference sequence). This CDR3 contains 17 residues. The CDR3 spells CASSLALELGAKGGYTF. CDR3 in DNA: TGTGCCAGCAGCTTAGCATTGGAGCTAGGGGCCAAAGGCGGCTACACCTTC.

The chain uses TRBV5-4 and TRBJ2-2; 8 bases fit TRBD1. Germline-derived CDR1 and CDR2 are SGHNT and YYREEE (reference sequence). V was pared by 4 bases and J by 3 bases, with 5 bases of the junction left unmatched. This CDR3 has 15 amino acids. The CDR3 DNA reads as TGTGCCAGCAGCGCTCAGGGGGCGCACACCGGGGAGCTGTTTTTT. Its protein product is CASSAQGAHTGELFF. Complete variable domain (other parts from reference TRBV5-4 and TRBJ2-2): ETGVTQSPTHLIKTRGQQVTLRCSSQSGHNTVSWYQQALGQGPQFIFQYYREEENGRGNFPPRFSGLQFPNYSSELNVNALELDDSALYLCASSAQGAHTGELFFGEGSRLTVL.

CDR3 in amino acids: CASSLGRETDTQYF. Here the CDR3 DNA reads TGCGCCAGCAGCTTGGGCAGGGAAACAGATACGCAGTATTTT. The rearrangement joins TRBV5-1 to TRBJ2-3; tentatively, D is TRBD1 (5 bases). V was pared by 0 bases and J by 3 bases, with 8 bases between. The germline V gene encodes CDR1 SGHRS and CDR2 YFSETQ. This CDR3 contains 14 residues.

This clone was seen just once. This chain joins TRBV5-1 and TRBJ2-7, with 15 bases that match TRBD2. V dropped 4 bases and J dropped 10; count of bases not matched to a gene: 15. The CDR3 length is 17 residues. CDR1 and CDR2 (germline): SGHRS, YFSETQ. The CDR3 region has the DNA TGCGCCAGCAGCCCCTGGACTAGCGGGGGGGCCTCACCTCTACAGTACTTC. Translation gives CASSPWTSGGASPLQYF.

This clone has a single count. V gene TRBV18 combines with J gene TRBJ1-1; D might be TRBD1 (5 bases). The CDR3 extends over 17 amino acids. Looked up from germline, CDR1 is KGHSH and CDR2 is LQKENI. With 1 base removed from V and 0 bases from J, the gap between germline ends came to 15 bases. As DNA, the CDR3 is TGTGCCAGCTCACCACTTTACTTCGACAGCCTGAACACTGAAGCTTTCTTT. It is translated as CASSPLYFDSLNTEAFF.

V gene TRBV6-5 combines with J gene TRBJ1-1, with 9 nucleotides matching TRBD1. Germline V lookup: CDR1 MNHEY, CDR2 SVGAGI. After removal of 7 bases from V and 4 bases from J, the junction contained 10 bases not matched to a gene. CDR3 length equals 15 residues. CDR3 in DNA: TGTGCCAGCATTCGACAGGGGGTGAGGAGCACTGAAGCTTTCTTT. Translation gives CASIRQGVRSTEAFF.

CDR3 DNA sequence: TGTGCCACCAGTGAAGGCGGGGGATACGAGCAGTACTTC. Amino acids: CATSEGGGYEQYF. This chain connects TRBV24-1 to TRBJ2-7, with TRBD2 matching 7 bases. In germline, CDR1 is KGHDR, CDR2 SFDVKD. This CDR3 region has 13 residues. V gave up 4 bases and J gave up 4 bases; unmatched junction bases: 3.

The chain recombines TRBV5-4 with TRBJ2-1, with no clear D. CDR3 length equals 14 residues. CDR1 is SGHNT and CDR2 is YYREEE in the germline V gene (reference sequence). Trimming left V 2 bases short and J 5 bases short, with 11 bases between. CDR3 residues: CASSFFGPDNEQFF. In DNA, the CDR3 is TGTGCCAGCAGCTTTTTTGGGCCAGACAATGAGCAGTTCTTC.

The gene calls are TRBV5-1 and TRBJ2-2; 12 nucleotides align to TRBD1. V lost 2 bases to trimming and J lost 7 bases; unmatched junction nucleotides: 6. Germline CDR1 is SGHRS and CDR2 is YFSETQ. The CDR3 consists of 16 residues. CDR3 amino acids: CASSFGTGGASGELFF. The CDR3, as DNA: TGCGCCAGCAGCTTCGGGACAGGGGGCGCGAGCGGGGAGCTGTTTTTT.